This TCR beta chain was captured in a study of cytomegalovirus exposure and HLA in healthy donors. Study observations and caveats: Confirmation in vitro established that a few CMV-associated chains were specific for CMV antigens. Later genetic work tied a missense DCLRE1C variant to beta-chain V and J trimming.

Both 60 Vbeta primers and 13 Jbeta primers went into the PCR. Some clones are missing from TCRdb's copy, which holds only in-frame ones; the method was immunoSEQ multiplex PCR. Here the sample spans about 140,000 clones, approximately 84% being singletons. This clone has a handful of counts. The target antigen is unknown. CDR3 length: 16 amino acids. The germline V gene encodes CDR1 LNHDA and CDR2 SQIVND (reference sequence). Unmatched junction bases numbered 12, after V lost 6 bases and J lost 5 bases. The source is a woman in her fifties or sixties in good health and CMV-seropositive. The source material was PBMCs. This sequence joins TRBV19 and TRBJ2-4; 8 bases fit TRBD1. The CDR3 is CASSPRQGRSENIQYF. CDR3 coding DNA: TGTGCCAGTAGCCCAAGACAGGGGAGGTCCGAAAACATTCAGTACTTC.